The 7 T cell receptor beta chains presented below share a single source sample, sequenced in a study of T cell clonality in common variable immunodeficiency. Study outcomes and limitations: Fewer deletions and N-nucleotide insertions were reportedly seen in common variable immunodeficiency TCR beta sequences.

No antigen has been assigned to these receptors. Using immunoSEQ multiplex PCR, the repertoire was profiled, and TCRdb retains in-frame clones only, with some absent. The repertoire consists of 30,000 to 40,000 clones, none detected only once. Sequenced: peripheral blood mononuclear cells. These receptors were obtained from a human donor with common variable immunodeficiency.

This clone was seen only a few times. Coverage ceases 3 residues before the CDR3 finishes, and the germline J gene fills in the end. This chain links TRBV18 with TRBJ2-1, with D tentatively TRBD1 (6 bases). This CDR3 is built from 15 residues. Looked up from germline, CDR1 is KGHSH and CDR2 is LQKENI. V lost 1 base and J lost 4, with 11 bases in between. The CDR3 here is CASSPRGGQYNEQFF. CDR3 bases read: TGTGCCAGCTCACCACGCGGAGGACAGTACAATGAG.

This clone was counted between two and nine times. A junction boundary mismatches the germline segment, possibly from a read error. With the read ending 3 residues before the CDR3 end, the germline J gene is used to fill in that end. The gene calls are TRBV7-9 and TRBJ1-1; tentative D call: TRBD1 (5 bases). The CDR3 extends over 13 amino acids. The germline V gene has CDR1 SEHNR and CDR2 FQNEAQ (reference sequence). The CDR3 reads CSSSMAGGTEAFF. The CDR3 bases that were read are TGTTCCAGCAGCATGGCGGGGGGCACTGAA.

Many counts were recorded for this clone. The sequenced part of the CDR3 DNA is TGTGCCTGGAGGGCCGGGGGGCTAAACACAGATACG. This codes for CAWRAGGLNTDT. The full CDR3 reads CAWRAGGLNTDTQYF. The chain carries TRBV30 and TRBJ2-3; D might be TRBD2 (7 bases). The read ends 3 residues early relative to the CDR3; the germline J gene fills the gap. The V end was cut by 3 bases, the J end by 2 bases, with 15 bases between. This CDR3 has 15 residues. Per the germline V gene, CDR1 is GTSNPN and CDR2 is SVGIG (reference sequence).

The table lists this clone with many counts. The sequence runs out 3 residues before the end of the CDR3; the remainder is reconstructed from the germline J gene. The V and J genes are TRBV14 and TRBJ2-7, with TRBD2 matching over 7 bases. The CDR3 is 14 residues long. CDR1 and CDR2 from the germline V gene are SGHDN and FVKESK. J lost 0 bases, V lost 4 bases, and 3 bases had no gene match. CDR3 bases read: TGTGCCAGCAGCCGGGGGGGGAGCTCCTACGAG. Protein product: CASSRGGSSYE. The entire CDR3 sequence reads CASSRGGSSYEQYF.

Only a few counts were recorded for this clone. The CDR3 is cut off 3 residues early in the read; its end comes from the germline J gene. This chain connects TRBV7-6 to TRBJ1-3; TRBD1 might be the D (5 bases). CDR1 SGHVS and CDR2 FNYEAQ come from the germline V gene. V shed 1 base and J shed 8 bases, with 18 bases lying between them. This CDR3 is 16 amino acids long. CDR3 bases read: TGTGCCAGCAGCTTAGGTAGTGCAGGGTCGTTGGACACC. The encoded protein is CASSLGSAGSLDT. The complete CDR3 sequence is CASSLGSAGSLDTIYF.

Incomplete CDR3 DNA: TGTGCCAGTAGTGATCCCAGGACAGGGAGTAACTATGGC. Residues: CASSDPRTGSNYG. The complete CDR3 protein is CASSDPRTGSNYGYTF. The chain is built from TRBV19 and TRBJ1-2; 8 nucleotides agree with TRBD1. The read terminates 3 residues before the CDR3 end, so the remaining end is supplied by the germline J gene. V lost 5 bases and J lost 1; bases outside the gene matches: 9. The CDR3 has 16 residues. Per the germline V gene, CDR1 is LNHDA and CDR2 is SQIVND (reference sequence).

This clone occurred many times. The part of the CDR3 DNA that was read is TGTGCCAGCAGTTTGGCTAGCGGGGGCTCTCTCTACGAG. As protein: CASSLASGGSLYE. The whole CDR3 sequence is CASSLASGGSLYEQYF. This chain connects TRBV28 to TRBJ2-7, with 10 nucleotides matching TRBD2. The sequenced fragment ends 3 residues before the CDR3 boundary, so the rest is inferred from the germline J gene. Unmatched junction bases numbered 8, after V lost 3 bases and J lost 3 bases. Germline V lookup: CDR1 MDHEN, CDR2 SYDVKM. The CDR3 sequence is 16 residues long.